A single sample gave rise to the 14 T cell receptor beta chains below, sequenced in a study of blood T cell repertoires in COVID-19. TCRdb's table, derived via immunoSEQ multiplex PCR, lists solely in-frame clones and lacks some. The sample holds a few hundred thousand clones, approximately 90% seen once. Sequences were obtained from peripheral blood. The receptors here all came from a man aged 18 to 35 with active or convalescent COVID-19.

V gene TRBV5-1 combines with J gene TRBJ2-6; TRBD1 aligns across 10 bases. Trimming took 2 bases from V and 4 from J; bases not matched to a gene: 6. From germline, CDR1 is SGHRS and CDR2 YFSETQ. The CDR3 consists of 17 residues. The CDR3 sequence: CASSFRDRGQGANVLTF. The CDR3 nucleotides read TGCGCCAGCAGCTTCCGGGACAGGGGTCAGGGGGCCAACGTCCTGACTTTC.

This clone was recorded only once. V is TRBV3-1 (or the pseudogene TRBV3-2) and J is TRBJ1-6, with 7 bases fitting TRBD1. The CDR3 is 15 amino acids. Looked up from germline, CDR1 is LGHDT and CDR2 is YNNKEL (reference sequence). J lost 5 bases, V lost 4 bases, and 5 bases had no gene match. CDR3 nucleotide sequence: TGTGCCAGCAGCCCCGGACAGGTTAATAATTCACCCCTCCACTTT. It is translated as CASSPGQVNNSPLHF.

The chain combines TRBV7-9 with TRBJ1-1; D may be TRBD1 (6 bases). V shed 5 bases and J shed 0 bases, with 13 bases lying between them. CDR1 SEHNR and CDR2 FQNEAQ come from the germline V gene (reference sequence). This CDR3 is built from 15 residues. CDR3 region: CASSPARGLNTEAFF. CDR3 nucleotide sequence: TGTGCCAGCAGCCCCGCCAGGGGTCTGAACACTGAAGCTTTCTTT.

This clone has just a few counts. The V call is TRBV9, the J call TRBJ1-2; possibly TRBD1 for D (5 bases). Trimming cost V 5 bases and J 4 bases, with 12 bases left between them. Per germline, CDR1 SGDLS and CDR2 YYNGEE. This CDR3 has 13 amino acids. DNA for the CDR3: TGTGCCAGCAGAGGGGAACAAGCCTATGGCTACACCTTC. It translates to CASRGEQAYGYTF.

This clone was picked up one time. V is TRBV19 and J is TRBJ2-7; 7 nucleotides agree with TRBD1. V trimming: 4 bases; J trimming: 3 bases; junction bases outside the gene matches: 9. The CDR3 spans 15 residues. Germline-derived CDR1 and CDR2 are LNHDA and SQIVND (reference sequence). DNA of the CDR3: TGTGCCAGTAGTACAGGGGGTAGAGGGGGCTACGAGCAGTACTTC. Protein sequence: CASSTGGRGGYEQYF.

The chain joins TRBV13 to TRBJ2-7; 7 bases agree with TRBD1. The CDR3 contains 15 residues. V gave up 1 base and J gave up 1 base; unmatched junction bases: 4. The germline V gene has CDR1 PRHDT and CDR2 FYEKMQ (reference sequence). CDR3: CASSLEGGDSYEQYF. CDR3 sequence (DNA): TGTGCCAGCAGCTTAGAAGGGGGCGATTCCTACGAGCAGTACTTC.

The chain recombines TRBV27 with TRBJ2-7; 7 bases are shared with TRBD2. Trimming took 2 bases from V and 5 from J; bases not matched to a gene: 6. This CDR3 is 14 amino acids long. Germline V gene sequence: CDR1 MNHEY, CDR2 SMNVEV (reference sequence). CDR3 in amino acids: CASSLNGRLNEQYF. The CDR3 DNA reads as TGTGCCAGCAGTTTAAACGGGAGGTTAAACGAGCAGTACTTC.

The chain joins TRBV28 to TRBJ1-2; no reliable D call. The CDR3 has 15 residues. Germline loops: CDR1 MDHEN, CDR2 SYDVKM. V lost 4 bases, J lost 0 bases, and 12 bases lay in between. CDR3 nucleotide sequence: TGTGCCAGCAGTTCGGCGGCAGAGTCTAACTATGGCTACACCTTC. Residues: CASSSAAESNYGYTF.

The V and J genes are TRBV29-1 and TRBJ2-2; maybe TRBD1 (6 bases). From germline, CDR1 is SQVTM and CDR2 ANQGSEA. This CDR3 has 14 amino acids. Trimming left V 6 bases short and J 3 bases short, with 14 bases between. The CDR3 spells CSVGRGSDTGELFF. The CDR3 nucleotides read TGCAGCGTCGGTAGGGGGTCTGACACCGGGGAGCTGTTTTTT.

The rearrangement uses TRBV2 and TRBJ1-4; D is perhaps TRBD1 (6 bases). In germline, CDR1 is SNHLY, CDR2 FYNNEI. The V end lost 3 bases, the J end lost 4 bases, and 15 bases lay between the germline ends. The CDR3 runs to 16 residues. The DNA of the CDR3 is TGTGCCAGCAGTGATCGCAGGGGCATCGGTAATGAAAAACTGTTTTTT. Translating gives CASSDRRGIGNEKLFF.

The chain joins TRBV25-1 to TRBJ1-4; weak D call: TRBD1 (6 bases). Germline CDR1 is MGHDK and CDR2 is SYGVNS. Trimming pared 5 bases from V and 5 bases from J, leaving 12 bases between. The CDR3 has 14 residues. CDR3 nucleotide sequence: TGTGCCAGCAGTAAAGGGGGGGGGAATGAAAAACTGTTTTTT. Protein product: CASSKGGGNEKLFF.

V gene TRBV28 combines with J gene TRBJ2-2; 7 nucleotides agree with TRBD2. J lost 6 bases, V lost 6 bases, and 7 bases had no gene match. CDR1 and CDR2 (germline): MDHEN, SYDVKM. The CDR3 has 14 amino acids. CDR3 protein: CASRSSGLAGELFF. The CDR3 DNA is TGTGCCAGCAGGAGTAGCGGGTTGGCCGGGGAGCTGTTTTTT.

This clone was observed once. The rearrangement joins TRBV6-1 to TRBJ2-1; D unclear. Germline values: CDR1 MNHNS, CDR2 SASEGT. Deletions cut 1 base from V and 6 bases from J, with 4 bases between. This CDR3 is 12 amino acids long. CDR3 region: CASSEGGNEQFF. In DNA, the CDR3 is TGTGCCAGCAGTGAAGGCGGCAATGAGCAGTTCTTC.

The chain joins TRBV28 to TRBJ2-7; D not resolved. CDR1 and CDR2 from the germline V gene are MDHEN and SYDVKM. The CDR3 totals 13 residues. V lost 7 bases and J 1 base, leaving 11 bases between the germline ends. The CDR3 here is CASTPWSSYEQYF. CDR3 sequence (DNA): TGTGCCAGCACCCCCTGGAGTTCCTACGAGCAGTACTTC.